These T cell receptor beta chains were read from a single sample in a study of CD4 and CD8 cells across lung adenocarcinoma regions. Via MiXCR, TCRdb re-called the PCR reads, giving one row per CDR3 protein. The table shows tens of thousands of distinct CDR3 sequences, with approximately 50% occurring only once. Sequencing used CD8+ T cells from the center of a lung tumor. The receptor set was obtained from a male donor with lung adenocarcinoma. The CD4 and CD8 labels of this study may be unreliable. The CDR3 runs from the conserved cysteine through the conserved F or W. A D gene is named only where the DNA matches it firmly. The listing skips clone size in some rows; elsewhere it reads once, few, many or a size class.

j_call | v_call | clone_size | d_call | cdr3_aa | cdr3_nt
TRBJ2-5 | TRBV10-2 | NA | NA | CASRGPSGLDPETQYF | TGCGCCAGCAGGGGGCCCTCGGGCCTAGACCCAGAGACCCAGTACTTT
TRBJ2-4 | TRBV6-5 | NA | TRBD2 | CASSFTSGRPKNTQYF | TGTGCCAGCAGCTTCACGAGCGGGAGACCCAAAAATACGCAGTACTTT
TRBJ2-3 | TRBV2 | NA | TRBD2 | CASSRAGGSTDTQYF | TGTGCCAGCAGTAGAGCGGGAGGAAGCACAGATACGCAGTATTTT
TRBJ2-5 | TRBV4-1 | NA | NA | CASSQTLMGGGLKETQYF | TGCGCCAGCAGCCAAACCCTGATGGGGGGGGGGCTCAAAGAGACCCAGTACTTC
TRBJ2-1 | TRBV6-1 | NA | NA | CASRGLAAVSTDTQFF | TGTGCCAGCAGGGGTCTCGCGGCTGTGAGCACAGATACGCAGTTCTTC
TRBJ1-1 | TRBV4-1 | NA | TRBD1 | CASSLSGQAKLEAFF | TGCGCCAGCAGCTTATCGGGACAGGCAAAACTTGAAGCTTTCTTT
TRBJ2-7 | TRBV6-2/TRBV6-3 | many | NA | CASSYSRSYEQYF | TGTGCCAGCAGTTACTCGAGGTCCTACGAGCAGTACTTC
TRBJ1-2 | TRBV6-1 | many | NA | CASSEAQAGLYGYTF | TGTGCCAGCAGTGAAGCCCAGGCGGGGCTGTATGGCTACACCTTC
TRBJ2-3 | TRBV10-1 | NA | TRBD2 | CASSELRAGDFQYF | TGCGCCAGCAGTGAGTTACGAGCGGGAGACTTTCAGTACTTT
TRBJ2-7 | TRBV27 | NA | NA | CAGGLGGRDEETQYF | TGTGCCGGGGGTCTCGGGGGCCGCGACGAAGAGACGCAGTACTTC
TRBJ2-5 | TRBV27 | NA | NA | CASSLGPGGGDQETQYF | TGTGCCAGCAGTTTGGGGCCCGGGGGCGGTGACCAAGAGACCCAGTACTTC
TRBJ2-5 | TRBV27 | NA | NA | CASSPGDAETQYF | TGTGCCAGCAGTCCGGGGGACGCAGAGACCCAGTACTTC
TRBJ1-1 | TRBV6-1 | NA | NA | CASSPQGERTEAFF | TGTGCCAGCAGTCCACAAGGGGAGCGAACTGAAGCTTTCTTT
TRBJ2-5 | TRBV6-1 | NA | NA | CASSEAGGSGLIDQETQYF | TGTGCCAGCAGTGAAGCCGGCGGCTCGGGACTTATAGACCAAGAGACCCAGTACTTC
TRBJ2-7 | TRBV4-1 | NA | NA | CASSQGRRDRNEQYF | TGCGCCAGCAGCCAAGGCCGCCGGGATAGGAACGAGCAGTACTTC
TRBJ2-2 | TRBV6-1 | NA | NA | CAGRGRRGANTGALFF | TGTGCCGGCCGGGGCCGCCGGGGTGCGAACACCGGGGCGCTGTTTTTT
TRBJ2-4 | TRBV6-1 | NA | NA | CASRLSGLWAKNTQYF | TGTGCCAGCCGTCTTTCGGGGCTGTGGGCCAAAAACACTCAGTACTTC
TRBJ2-7 | TRBV27 | many | TRBD1 | CASSPDRVRLEQYF | TGTGCCAGCAGTCCGGACAGGGTTCGGCTCGAGCAGTACTTC
TRBJ2-7 | TRBV6-1 | few | TRBD1 | CASRLDRSRGEQYF | TGTGCCAGCAGATTGGACAGGTCCCGGGGCGAGCAGTACTTC
TRBJ2-3 | TRBV6-1 | NA | NA | CARAPEYPGPDTQYF | TGTGCCAGGGCACCGGAGTACCCTGGCCCAGATACGCAGTATTTT
TRBJ2-1 | TRBV7-6 | NA | NA | CASTGRYNEQFF | TGTGCCAGCACAGGGCGTTACAATGAGCAGTTCTTC
TRBJ2-3 | TRBV10-2 | NA | NA | CASKGVTSDKQYF | TGCGCCAGCAAGGGTGTGACTTCAGATAAGCAGTATTTT
TRBJ1-6 | TRBV6-1 | NA | NA | CASSERGPNSPLHF | TGTGCCAGCAGTGAAAGGGGCCCTAATTCACCCCTCCACTTT
TRBJ2-1 | TRBV11-2 | many | TRBD2 | CASRPGTSGTEEQFF | TGTGCCAGCAGACCTGGGACTAGCGGGACGGAGGAGCAGTTCTTC
TRBJ2-4 | TRBV6-1 | NA | NA | CATGRCGKDIQYF | TGTGCCACGGGGCGGTGCGGCAAAGACATTCAGTACTTC
TRBJ2-7 | TRBV6-1 | NA | NA | CASRETTGWYEQYF | TGTGCCAGCAGAGAGACTACAGGGTGGTACGAGCAGTACTTC
TRBJ2-1 | TRBV4-2 | many | NA | CASSQDLAGSYNEQFF | TGTGCCAGCAGCCAAGATTTGGCGGGGTCCTACAATGAGCAGTTCTTC
TRBJ2-4 | TRBV6-1 | once | NA | CARSLRAKDTQYF | TGTGCCCGCAGTCTGAGGGCCAAAGACACTCAGTACTTC
TRBJ1-2 | TRBV6-5 | few | NA | CASSYSGSIHGYTF | TGTGCCAGCAGTTACTCAGGAAGTATACATGGCTACACCTTC
TRBJ1-2 | TRBV30 | NA | NA | CAWSGLGAGYGYTF | TGTGCCTGGAGTGGACTGGGGGCTGGCTATGGCTACACCTTC
TRBJ2-1 | TRBV9 | NA | NA | CASRMDATEGNEQFF | TGTGCCAGCAGGATGGACGCGACGGAGGGCAATGAGCAGTTCTTC
TRBJ2-2 | TRBV6-1 | NA | TRBD2 | CASSGLAGGWNTGELFF | TGTGCCAGCAGTGGACTAGCGGGGGGGTGGAACACCGGGGAGCTGTTTTTT
TRBJ2-1 | TRBV30 | NA | TRBD2 | CAWSVLGKAGDEQFF | TGTGCCTGGAGTGTCTTAGGCAAAGCGGGGGATGAGCAGTTCTTC
TRBJ2-5 | TRBV10-1 | NA | TRBD1 | CARKPPPGQGGSGTKAQSF | TGCGCCAGGAAGCCCCCACCGGGACAGGGGGGCTCTGGGACCAAGGCCCAGTCTTTC
TRBJ2-1 | TRBV6-1 | medium-sized | TRBD2 | CASRQAGVGKRNEQFF | TGTGCCAGCAGACAAGCGGGAGTCGGTAAACGCAATGAGCAGTTCTTC
TRBJ1-2 | TRBV20-1 | few | NA | CSASQSNYGYTF | TGCAGTGCTAGCCAAAGTAACTATGGCTACACCTTC
TRBJ1-1 | TRBV6-5 | many | NA | CASSYRQTNTEAFF | TGTGCCAGCAGTTACCGGCAGACGAACACTGAAGCTTTCTTT
TRBJ1-2 | TRBV6-1 | once | NA | CASSELVGIGNYGYTF | TGTGCCAGCAGTGAACTTGTGGGGATTGGGAACTATGGCTACACCTTC
TRBJ2-7 | TRBV10-3 | NA | NA | CACGPPPPYEQYF | TGTGCCTGTGGTCCCCCTCCTCCCTACGAGCAGTACTTC